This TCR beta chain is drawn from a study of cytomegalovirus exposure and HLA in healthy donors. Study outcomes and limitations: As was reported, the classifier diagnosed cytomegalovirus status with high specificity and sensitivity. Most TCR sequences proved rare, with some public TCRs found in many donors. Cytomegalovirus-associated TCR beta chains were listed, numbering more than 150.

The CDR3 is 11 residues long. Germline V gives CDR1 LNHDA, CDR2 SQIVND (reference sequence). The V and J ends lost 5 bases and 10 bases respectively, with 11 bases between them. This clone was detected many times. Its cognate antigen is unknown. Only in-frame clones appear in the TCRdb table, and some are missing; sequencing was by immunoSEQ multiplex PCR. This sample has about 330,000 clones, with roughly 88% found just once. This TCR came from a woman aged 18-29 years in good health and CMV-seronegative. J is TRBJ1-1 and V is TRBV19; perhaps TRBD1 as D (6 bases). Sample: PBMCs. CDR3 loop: CASSGDRIAFF. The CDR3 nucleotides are TGTGCCAGTAGTGGAGACAGGATAGCTTTCTTT.